This passage covers 10 T cell receptor beta chains from one sample sequenced in a study of T cell responses to AZD1222 COVID-19 vaccine. Generated by immunoSEQ multiplex PCR, the TCRdb table keeps only in-frame clones and is missing some. The profile shows more than 110,000 clones, 85% to 95% of them singletons. Sequences were derived from peripheral blood, sampled 28 days after the second AZD1222 dose. The receptors shown here come from an adult who received the AZD1222 COVID-19 vaccine.

The gene calls are TRBV7-2 and TRBJ2-1, with 7 nucleotides matching TRBD2. With 5 bases clipped from V and 9 bases from J, the junction kept 10 bases outside the gene matches. Germline CDR1 and CDR2: SGHTA and FQGNSA. The CDR3 is 14 residues long. This CDR3 is CASSLLGRAGEQFF. CDR3 DNA sequence: TGTGCCAGCAGCCTCTTGGGGAGGGCGGGTGAGCAGTTCTTC.

V and J are TRBV7-9 and TRBJ2-5; TRBD2 is a possible D gene (6 bases). Per the germline V gene, CDR1 is SEHNR and CDR2 is FQNEAQ (reference sequence). V was pared by 5 bases and J by 5 bases, with 9 bases between. This CDR3 has 12 amino acids. The DNA of the CDR3 is TGTGCCAGCAGCGCGGGGTACGAGACCCAGTACTTC. Translated, it gives CASSAGYETQYF.

The chain uses TRBV3-1 (or the pseudogene TRBV3-2) and TRBJ2-1; 16 bases agree with TRBD2. V gave up 3 bases and J gave up 7 bases; unmatched junction bases: 0. The CDR3 has 15 amino acids. Per germline, CDR1 LGHDT and CDR2 YNNKEL (reference sequence). CDR3 sequence reads: CASSQGLAGGNEQFF. Written as DNA, the CDR3 is TGTGCCAGCAGCCAGGGACTAGCGGGAGGGAATGAGCAGTTCTTC.

The chain is built from TRBV11-2 and TRBJ1-1; D may be TRBD1 (5 bases). The CDR3 contains 14 residues. Germline-derived CDR1 and CDR2 are SGHAT and FQNNGV. Trimming removed 1 base from V and 1 base from J, with 7 bases in between. CDR3 sequence reads: CASSLGGRNTEAFF. CDR3 DNA: TGTGCCAGCAGCTTAGGGGGGAGGAACACTGAAGCTTTCTTT.

This chain links TRBV3-1 (or the pseudogene TRBV3-2) with TRBJ2-7; D unresolved. Looked up from germline, CDR1 is LGHDT and CDR2 is YNNKEL (reference sequence). The CDR3 runs 13 residues. V was shortened by 2 bases and J by 3 bases, with 8 bases between the two germline ends. The CDR3 sequence: CASSQTTGYEQYF. DNA of the CDR3: TGTGCCAGCAGCCAAACTACCGGCTACGAGCAGTACTTC.

The V and J genes are TRBV5-4 and TRBJ2-3; possibly TRBD2 for D (5 bases). This CDR3 region has 16 residues. Trimming stripped 0 bases from V and 0 bases from J, with 11 bases between. CDR1 and CDR2 (germline): SGHNT, YYREEE (reference sequence). CDR3 in DNA: TGTGCCAGCAGCTTGGCGAGGGCTTCTAGCACAGATACGCAGTATTTT. It specifies CASSLARASSTDTQYF.

The J gene is TRBJ2-5, the V gene TRBV28; 7 bases are a match to TRBD2. Germline trimming cut 6 bases from V and 2 bases from J; bases unmatched to any gene: 6. Per germline, CDR1 MDHEN and CDR2 SYDVKM. The CDR3 spans 14 residues. The CDR3 DNA follows: TGTGCCAGCAGCCGGGCGGGAGTACAAGAGACCCAGTACTTC. This encodes CASSRAGVQETQYF.

The gene calls are TRBV6-5 and TRBJ1-2; D is undetermined. Trimming removed 0 bases from V and 2 bases from J, with 13 bases in between. The CDR3 covers 16 residues. The germline V gene encodes CDR1 MNHEY and CDR2 SVGAGI. CDR3 loop: CASSYSLQRGNYGYTF. CDR3 DNA: TGTGCCAGCAGTTACTCGCTCCAACGAGGCAACTATGGCTACACCTTC.

This sequence joins TRBV4-3 and TRBJ1-1; TRBD1 is a possible D gene (5 bases). V was shortened by 3 bases and J by 8 bases, with 19 bases between the two germline ends. The CDR3 covers 15 residues. The germline V gene has CDR1 LGHNA and CDR2 YSLEER. The CDR3 region is CASSQNAGRTLEAFF. The DNA of the CDR3 is TGCGCCAGCAGCCAGAACGCGGGACGGACACTAGAAGCTTTCTTT.

The chain joins TRBV2 to TRBJ2-5, with 8 positions matching TRBD1. The CDR3 covers 15 residues. Germline assignment: CDR1 SNHLY and CDR2 FYNNEI. Germline trimming cut 5 bases from V and 4 bases from J; bases unmatched to any gene: 9. CDR3 DNA: TGTGCCAGCAGTCCTACAGGGGGGAGTCGAGAGACCCAGTACTTC. This translates into CASSPTGGSRETQYF. Using reference TRBV2 and TRBJ2-5 for the parts outside the CDR3, the full variable domain is EPEVTQTPSHQVTQMGQEVILRCVPISNHLYFYWYRQILGQKVEFLVSFYNNEISEKSEIFDDQFSVERPDGSNFTLKIRSTKLEDSAMYFCASSPTGGSRETQYFGPGTRLLVL.